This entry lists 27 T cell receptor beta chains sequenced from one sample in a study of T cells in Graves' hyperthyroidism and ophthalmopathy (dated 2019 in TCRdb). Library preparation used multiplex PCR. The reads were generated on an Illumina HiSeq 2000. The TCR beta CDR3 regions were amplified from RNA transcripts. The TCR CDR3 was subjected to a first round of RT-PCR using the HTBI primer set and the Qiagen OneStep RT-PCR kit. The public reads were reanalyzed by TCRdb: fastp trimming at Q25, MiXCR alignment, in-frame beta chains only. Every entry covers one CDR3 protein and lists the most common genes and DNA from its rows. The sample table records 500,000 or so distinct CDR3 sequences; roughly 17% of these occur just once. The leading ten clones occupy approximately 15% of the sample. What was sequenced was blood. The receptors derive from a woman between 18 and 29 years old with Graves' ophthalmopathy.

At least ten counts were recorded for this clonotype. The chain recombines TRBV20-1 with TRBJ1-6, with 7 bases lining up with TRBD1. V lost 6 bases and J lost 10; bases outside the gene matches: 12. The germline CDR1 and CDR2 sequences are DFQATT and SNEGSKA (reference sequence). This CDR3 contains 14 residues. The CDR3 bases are TGCAGTGCCCCGGACCGGACAGGTCCATCACCCCTCCACTTT. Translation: CSAPDRTGPSPLHF.

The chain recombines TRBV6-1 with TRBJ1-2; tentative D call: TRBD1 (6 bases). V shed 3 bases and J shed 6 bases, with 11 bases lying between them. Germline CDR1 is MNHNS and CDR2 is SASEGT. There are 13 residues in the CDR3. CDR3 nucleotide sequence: TGTGCCAGCAGTGAGTTAGGGGGACATGGCTACACCTTC. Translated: CASSELGGHGYTF.

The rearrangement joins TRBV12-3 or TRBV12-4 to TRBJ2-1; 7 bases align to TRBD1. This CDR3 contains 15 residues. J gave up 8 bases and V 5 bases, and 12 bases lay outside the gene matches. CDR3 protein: CASSLWQGTDDEQFF. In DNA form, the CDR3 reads TGTGCCAGCAGTCTATGGCAGGGGACAGACGATGAGCAGTTCTTC.

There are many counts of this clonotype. For the CDR3, the DNA is TGTGCCAGCAACCTCGGGGGAGTGAACACTGAAGCTTTCTTT. Its translation is CASNLGGVNTEAFF. This chain joins TRBV28 and TRBJ1-1; D is perhaps TRBD1 (5 bases). Germline CDR1 and CDR2: MDHEN and SYDVKM. The CDR3 spans 14 residues. Trimming shortened V by 7 bases and J by 0 bases, and 12 bases separated the two germline ends.

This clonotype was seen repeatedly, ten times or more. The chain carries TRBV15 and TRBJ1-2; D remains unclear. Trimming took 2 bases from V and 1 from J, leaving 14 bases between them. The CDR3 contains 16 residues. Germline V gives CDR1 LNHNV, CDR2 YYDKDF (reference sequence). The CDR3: CATSRLSRVRNYGYTF. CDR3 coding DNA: TGTGCCACCAGCAGACTTTCTAGGGTCCGTAACTATGGCTACACCTTC.

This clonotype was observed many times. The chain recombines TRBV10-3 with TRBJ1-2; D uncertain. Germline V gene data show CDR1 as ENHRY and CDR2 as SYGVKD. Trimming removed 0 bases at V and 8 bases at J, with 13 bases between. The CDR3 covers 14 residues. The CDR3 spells CAISESGPLEGYTF. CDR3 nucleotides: TGTGCCATCAGTGAGTCCGGGCCCCTTGAGGGCTACACCTTC.

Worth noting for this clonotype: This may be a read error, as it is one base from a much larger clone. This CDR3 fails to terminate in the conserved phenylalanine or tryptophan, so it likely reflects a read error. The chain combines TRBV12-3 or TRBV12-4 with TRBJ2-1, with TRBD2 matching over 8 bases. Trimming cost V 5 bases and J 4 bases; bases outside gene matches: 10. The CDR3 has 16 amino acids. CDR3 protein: CASSAGGAGVYNEQFV. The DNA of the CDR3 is TGTGCCAGCAGTGCGGGGGGAGCGGGGGTTTACAATGAGCAGTTCGTC.

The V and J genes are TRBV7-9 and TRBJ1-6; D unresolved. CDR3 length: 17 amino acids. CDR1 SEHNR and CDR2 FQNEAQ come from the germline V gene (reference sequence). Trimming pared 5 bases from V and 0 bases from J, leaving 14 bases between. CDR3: CASSPQGTDSYNSPLHF. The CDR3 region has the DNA TGTGCCAGCAGCCCCCAAGGTACAGACTCCTATAATTCACCCCTCCACTTT.

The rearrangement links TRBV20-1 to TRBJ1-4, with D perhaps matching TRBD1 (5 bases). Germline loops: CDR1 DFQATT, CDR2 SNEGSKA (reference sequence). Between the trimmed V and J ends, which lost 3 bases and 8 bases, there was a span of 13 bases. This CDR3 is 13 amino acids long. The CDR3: CSASLGVGEKLFF. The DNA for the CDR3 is TGCAGTGCTAGTTTGGGGGTCGGGGAAAAACTGTTTTTT.

The CDR3 DNA reads TGTGCCAGCAATCCAGACAGGGGGTACTCACCCCTCCACTTT. It codes for CASNPDRGYSPLHF. The rearrangement joins TRBV28 to TRBJ1-6; the match to TRBD1 covers 9 bases. Germline V gene sequence: CDR1 MDHEN, CDR2 SYDVKM. The V segment lost 7 bases and the J segment 10 bases; nucleotides outside the gene matches: 8. CDR3 length: 14 residues. Full variable domain (missing parts from reference TRBV28 and TRBJ1-6): DVKVTQSSRYLVKRTGEKVFLECVQDMDHENMFWYRQDPGLGLRLIYFSYDVKMKEKGDIPEGYSVSREKKERFSLILESASTNQTSMYLCASNPDRGYSPLHFGNGTRLTVT.

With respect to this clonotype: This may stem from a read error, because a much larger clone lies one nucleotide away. In DNA, the CDR3 is TGTGCCAGCAGATCGGGACTGTCCATATATGGCTACACCTTC. Protein: CASRSGLSIYGYTF. The V and J genes are TRBV28 and TRBJ1-2; a possible D gene is TRBD1 (5 bases). Germline-derived CDR1 and CDR2 are MDHEN and SYDVKM. CDR3 length: 14 amino acids. Trimming removed 6 bases at V and 5 bases at J, with 16 bases between.

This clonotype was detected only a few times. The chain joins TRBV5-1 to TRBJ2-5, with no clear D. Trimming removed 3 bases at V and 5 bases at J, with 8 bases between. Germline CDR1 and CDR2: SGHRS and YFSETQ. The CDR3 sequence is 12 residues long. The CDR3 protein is CASSYDFETQYF. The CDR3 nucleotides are TGCGCCAGCAGCTATGACTTCGAGACCCAGTACTTC. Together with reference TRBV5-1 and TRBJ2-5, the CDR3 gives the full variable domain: KAGVTQTPRYLIKTRGQQVTLSCSPISGHRSVSWYQQTPGQGLQFLFEYFSETQRNKGNFPGRFSGRQFSNSRSEMNVSTLELGDSALYLCASSYDFETQYFGPGTRLLVL.

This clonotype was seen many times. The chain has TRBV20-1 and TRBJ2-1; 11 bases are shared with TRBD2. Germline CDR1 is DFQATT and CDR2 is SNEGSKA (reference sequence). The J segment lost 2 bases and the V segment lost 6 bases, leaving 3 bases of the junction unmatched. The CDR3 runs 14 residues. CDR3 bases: TGCAGTGCCCTGGGACTAGCGGCCTACAATGAGCAGTTCTTC. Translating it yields CSALGLAAYNEQFF.

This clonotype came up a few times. The CDR3 region is CASSPGFYGYTF. The CDR3 bases are TGTGCCAGCAGCCCCGGCTTCTATGGCTACACCTTC. The chain carries TRBV28 and TRBJ1-2; D unresolved. Germline V gene lookup returns CDR1 MDHEN and CDR2 SYDVKM. CDR3 length equals 12 residues. Trimming took off 6 bases at V and 4 bases at J, with 9 bases between the two ends.

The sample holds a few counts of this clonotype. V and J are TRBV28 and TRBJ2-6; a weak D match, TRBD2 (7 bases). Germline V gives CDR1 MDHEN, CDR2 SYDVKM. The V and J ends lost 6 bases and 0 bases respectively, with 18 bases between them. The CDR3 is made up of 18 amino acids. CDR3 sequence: CASSPNWGGASGANVLTF. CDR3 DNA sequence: TGTGCCAGCAGCCCAAACTGGGGGGGCGCCTCTGGGGCCAACGTCCTGACTTTC.

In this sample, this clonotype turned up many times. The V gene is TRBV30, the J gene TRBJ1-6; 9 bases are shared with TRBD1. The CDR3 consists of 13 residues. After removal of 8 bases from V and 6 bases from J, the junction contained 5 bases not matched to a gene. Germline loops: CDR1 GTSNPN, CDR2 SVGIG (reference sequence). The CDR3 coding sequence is TGTGCCCGCAGGGACAGGGTTAATTCACCCCTCCACTTT. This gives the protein CARRDRVNSPLHF.

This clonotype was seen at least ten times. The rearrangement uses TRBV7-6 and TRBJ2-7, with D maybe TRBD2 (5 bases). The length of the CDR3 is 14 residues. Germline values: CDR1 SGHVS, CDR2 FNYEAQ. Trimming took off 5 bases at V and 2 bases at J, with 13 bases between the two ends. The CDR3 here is CASSPVLETYEQYF. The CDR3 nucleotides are TGTGCCAGCAGCCCGGTACTAGAGACCTACGAGCAGTACTTC. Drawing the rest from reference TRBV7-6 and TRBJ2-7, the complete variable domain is GAGVSQSPRYKVTKRGQDVALRCDPISGHVSLYWYRQALGQGPEFLTYFNYEAQQDKSGLPNDRFSAERPEGSISTLTIQRTEQRDSAMYRCASSPVLETYEQYFGPGTRLTVT.

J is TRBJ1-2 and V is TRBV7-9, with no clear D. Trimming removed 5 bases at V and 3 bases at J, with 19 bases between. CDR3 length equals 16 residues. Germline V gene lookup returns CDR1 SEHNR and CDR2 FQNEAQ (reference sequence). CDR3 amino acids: CASSQDMSETHYGYTF. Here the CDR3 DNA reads TGTGCCAGCAGCCAAGATATGTCCGAGACCCACTATGGCTACACCTTC.

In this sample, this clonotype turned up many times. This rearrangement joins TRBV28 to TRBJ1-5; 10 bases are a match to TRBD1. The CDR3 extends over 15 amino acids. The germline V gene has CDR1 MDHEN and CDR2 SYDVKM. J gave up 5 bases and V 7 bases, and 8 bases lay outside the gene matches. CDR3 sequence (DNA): TGTGCCAGCACCGACGGGACAGGGGTTGATCAGCCCCAGCATTTT. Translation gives CASTDGTGVDQPQHF. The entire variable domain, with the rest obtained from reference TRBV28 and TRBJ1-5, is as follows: DVKVTQSSRYLVKRTGEKVFLECVQDMDHENMFWYRQDPGLGLRLIYFSYDVKMKEKGDIPEGYSVSREKKERFSLILESASTNQTSMYLCASTDGTGVDQPQHFGDGTRLSIL.

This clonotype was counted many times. The CDR3 region has the DNA TGTGCCAGCAGCTTTCGTAGCGGGAGTCGGGTGGATACGCAGTATTTT. Its translation is CASSFRSGSRVDTQYF. The rearrangement links TRBV11-2 to TRBJ2-3, with 9 bases lining up with TRBD2. J gave up 6 bases and V 3 bases, and 10 bases lay outside the gene matches. Germline loops: CDR1 SGHAT, CDR2 FQNNGV. The CDR3 consists of 16 residues.

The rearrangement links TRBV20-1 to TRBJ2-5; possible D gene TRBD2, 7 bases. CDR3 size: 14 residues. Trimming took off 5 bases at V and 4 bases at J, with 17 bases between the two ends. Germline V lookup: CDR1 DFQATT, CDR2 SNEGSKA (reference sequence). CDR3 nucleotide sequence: TGCAGTGCTCCGTCCCGGAGGGGGGGAGAGACCCAGTACTTC. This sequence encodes CSAPSRRGGETQYF.

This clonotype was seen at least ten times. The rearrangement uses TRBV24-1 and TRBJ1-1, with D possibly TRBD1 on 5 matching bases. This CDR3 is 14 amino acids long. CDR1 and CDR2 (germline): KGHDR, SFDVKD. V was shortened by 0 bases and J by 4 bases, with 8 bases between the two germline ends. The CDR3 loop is CATSDLKGITEAFF. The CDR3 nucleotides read TGTGCCACCAGTGATTTGAAGGGGATCACTGAAGCTTTCTTT.

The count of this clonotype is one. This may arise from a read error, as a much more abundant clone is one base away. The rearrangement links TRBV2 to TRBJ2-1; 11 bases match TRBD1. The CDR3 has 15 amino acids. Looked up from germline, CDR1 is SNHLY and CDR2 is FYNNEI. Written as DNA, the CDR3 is TGTGTCAGCAGTCCGGACAGGGGGCGTCGGGATGAGCAGTTCTTC. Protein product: CVSSPDRGRRDEQFF.

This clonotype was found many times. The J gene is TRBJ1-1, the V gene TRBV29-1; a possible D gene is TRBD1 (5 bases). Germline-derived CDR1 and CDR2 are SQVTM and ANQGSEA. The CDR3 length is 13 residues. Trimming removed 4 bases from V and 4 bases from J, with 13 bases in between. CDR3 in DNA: TGCAGCGTTGTTCGGGACTGGGGCACTGAAGCTTTCTTT. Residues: CSVVRDWGTEAFF.

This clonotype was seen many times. DNA of the CDR3: TGCGCCAGCAGCCAACCCAGAGCAAGGGGTACCTACAATGAGCAGTTCTTC. It codes for CASSQPRARGTYNEQFF. This chain links TRBV4-1 with TRBJ2-1; D is possibly TRBD1 (5 bases). Trimming took off 2 bases at V and 2 bases at J, with 16 bases between the two ends. The CDR3 has 17 residues. The germline V gene encodes CDR1 MGHRA and CDR2 YSYEKL.

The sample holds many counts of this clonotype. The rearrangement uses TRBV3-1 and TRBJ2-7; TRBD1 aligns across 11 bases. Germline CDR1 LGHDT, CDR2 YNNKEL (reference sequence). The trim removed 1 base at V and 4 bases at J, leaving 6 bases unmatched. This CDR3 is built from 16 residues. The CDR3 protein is CASSQARTGGDYEQYF. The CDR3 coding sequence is TGTGCCAGCAGCCAAGCCAGGACAGGGGGCGATTACGAGCAGTACTTC.

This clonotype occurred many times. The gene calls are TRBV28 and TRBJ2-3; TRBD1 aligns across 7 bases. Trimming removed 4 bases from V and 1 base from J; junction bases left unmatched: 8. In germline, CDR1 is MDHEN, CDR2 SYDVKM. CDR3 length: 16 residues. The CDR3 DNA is TGTGCCAGCAGTTCGACAAGGGGGCCGGGCACAGATACGCAGTATTTT. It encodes CASSSTRGPGTDTQYF. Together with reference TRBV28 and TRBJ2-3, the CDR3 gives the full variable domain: DVKVTQSSRYLVKRTGEKVFLECVQDMDHENMFWYRQDPGLGLRLIYFSYDVKMKEKGDIPEGYSVSREKKERFSLILESASTNQTSMYLCASSSTRGPGTDTQYFGPGTRLTVL.